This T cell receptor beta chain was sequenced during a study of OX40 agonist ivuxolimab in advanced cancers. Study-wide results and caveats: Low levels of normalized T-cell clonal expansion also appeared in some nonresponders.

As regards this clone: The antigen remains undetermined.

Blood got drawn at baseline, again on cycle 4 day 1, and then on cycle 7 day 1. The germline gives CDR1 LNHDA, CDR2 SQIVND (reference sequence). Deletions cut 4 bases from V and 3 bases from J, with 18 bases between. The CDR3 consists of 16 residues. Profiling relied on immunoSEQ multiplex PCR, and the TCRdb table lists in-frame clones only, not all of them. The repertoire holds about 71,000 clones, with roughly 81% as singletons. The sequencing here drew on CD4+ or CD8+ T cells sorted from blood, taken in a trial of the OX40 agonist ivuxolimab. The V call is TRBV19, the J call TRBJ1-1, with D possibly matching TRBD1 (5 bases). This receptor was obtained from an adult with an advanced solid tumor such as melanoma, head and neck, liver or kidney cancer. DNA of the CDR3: TGTGCCAGTAGTACCCAGGCAACCCGAGGGGACACTGAAGCTTTCTTT. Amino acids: CASSTQATRGDTEAFF.